Each of the 3 T cell receptor beta chains below was sequenced from the same sample in a study of blood T cell repertoires in COVID-19. Some clones are missing from TCRdb's copy, which holds only in-frame ones; the method was immunoSEQ multiplex PCR. The repertoire has over 45,000 clones, 81% of them found once; the top ten carry 28%. The sequenced sample consisted of peripheral blood. All receptors come from an elderly woman with active or convalescent COVID-19.

The V gene is TRBV3-1 (or the pseudogene TRBV3-2), the J gene TRBJ1-1, with 7 bases matching TRBD1. Germline assignment: CDR1 LGHDT and CDR2 YNNKEL (reference sequence). V gave up 5 bases and J gave up 1 base; unmatched junction bases: 7. The CDR3 sequence is 15 residues long. The CDR3 nucleotides read TGTGCCAGCAGCTTTCACAGGGGCCAGAACACTGAAGCTTTCTTT. Amino acid sequence: CASSFHRGQNTEAFF.

This clone was observed a handful of times. The chain is built from TRBV28 and TRBJ1-5; TRBD1 might be the D (5 bases). The germline CDR1 and CDR2 sequences are MDHEN and SYDVKM. The V and J ends lost 3 bases and 9 bases respectively, with 9 bases between them. This CDR3 has 12 residues. CDR3 nucleotides: TGTGCCAGCAGTTTCGCCCAGGGGCCCCAGCATTTT. Its translation: CASSFAQGPQHF.

The chain joins TRBV19 to TRBJ1-2; possibly TRBD1 for D (5 bases). The germline V gene encodes CDR1 LNHDA and CDR2 SQIVND (reference sequence). The V end was cut by 7 bases, the J end by 7 bases, with 19 bases between. The CDR3 spans 14 residues. The CDR3 protein is CASIAGEGTIGYTF. The DNA for the CDR3 is TGTGCCAGTATTGCGGGGGAAGGGACTATTGGCTACACCTTC. The whole variable domain, filled in from reference TRBV19 and TRBJ1-2, reads DGGITQSPKYLFRKEGQNVTLSCEQNLNHDAMYWYRQDPGQGLRLIYYSQIVNDFQKGDIAEGYSVSREKKESFPLTVTSAQKNPTAFYLCASIAGEGTIGYTFGSGTRLTVV.